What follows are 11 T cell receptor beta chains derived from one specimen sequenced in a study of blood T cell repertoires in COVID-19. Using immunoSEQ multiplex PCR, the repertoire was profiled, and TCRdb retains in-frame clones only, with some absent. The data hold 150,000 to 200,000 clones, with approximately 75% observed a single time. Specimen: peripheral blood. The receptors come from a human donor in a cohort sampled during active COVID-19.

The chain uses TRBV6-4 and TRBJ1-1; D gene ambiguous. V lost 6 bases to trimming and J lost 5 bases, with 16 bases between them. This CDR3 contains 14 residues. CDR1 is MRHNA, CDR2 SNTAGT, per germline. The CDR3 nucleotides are TGTGCCAGCAGCAAGGACTCCGGCGGGACTGAAGCTTTCTTT. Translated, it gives CASSKDSGGTEAFF.

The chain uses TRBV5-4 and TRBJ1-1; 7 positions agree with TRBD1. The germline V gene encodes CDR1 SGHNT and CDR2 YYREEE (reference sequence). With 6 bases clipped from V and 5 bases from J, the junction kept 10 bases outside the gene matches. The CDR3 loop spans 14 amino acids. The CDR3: CASTSTGKKTEAFF. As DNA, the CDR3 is TGTGCCAGCACCTCGACAGGGAAAAAGACTGAAGCTTTCTTT.

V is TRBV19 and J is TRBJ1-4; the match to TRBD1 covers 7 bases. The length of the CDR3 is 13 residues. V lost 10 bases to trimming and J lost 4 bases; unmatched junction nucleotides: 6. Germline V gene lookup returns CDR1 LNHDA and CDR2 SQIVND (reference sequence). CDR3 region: CATLDRYNEKLFF. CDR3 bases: TGTGCCACCTTGGACAGGTATAATGAAAAACTGTTTTTT.

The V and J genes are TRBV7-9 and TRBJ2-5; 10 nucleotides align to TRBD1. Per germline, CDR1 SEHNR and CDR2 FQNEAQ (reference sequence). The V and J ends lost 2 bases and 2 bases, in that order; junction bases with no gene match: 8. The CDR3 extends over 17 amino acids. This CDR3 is CASSLLLRTGGQETQYF. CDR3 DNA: TGTGCCAGCAGCTTACTTCTAAGGACAGGGGGTCAAGAGACCCAGTACTTC.

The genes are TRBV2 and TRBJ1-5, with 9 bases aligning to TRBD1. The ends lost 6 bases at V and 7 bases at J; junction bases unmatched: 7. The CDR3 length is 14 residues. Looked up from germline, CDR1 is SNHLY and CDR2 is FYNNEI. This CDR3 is CASRGDRDAQPQHF. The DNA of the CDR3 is TGTGCCAGCAGGGGGGACAGGGACGCCCAGCCCCAGCATTTT.

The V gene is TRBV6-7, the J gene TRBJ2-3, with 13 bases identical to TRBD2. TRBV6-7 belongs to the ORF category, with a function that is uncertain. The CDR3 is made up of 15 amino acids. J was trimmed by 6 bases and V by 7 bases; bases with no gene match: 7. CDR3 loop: CASKLAGGPPDTQYF. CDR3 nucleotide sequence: TGTGCCAGCAAACTAGCGGGAGGGCCTCCGGATACGCAGTATTTT.

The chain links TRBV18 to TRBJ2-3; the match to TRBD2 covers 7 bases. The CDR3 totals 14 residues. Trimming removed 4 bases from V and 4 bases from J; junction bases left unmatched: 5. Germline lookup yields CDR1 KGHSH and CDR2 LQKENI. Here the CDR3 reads CASSLGRAPDTQYF. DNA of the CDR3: TGTGCCAGCTCACTGGGGAGGGCCCCAGATACGCAGTATTTT.

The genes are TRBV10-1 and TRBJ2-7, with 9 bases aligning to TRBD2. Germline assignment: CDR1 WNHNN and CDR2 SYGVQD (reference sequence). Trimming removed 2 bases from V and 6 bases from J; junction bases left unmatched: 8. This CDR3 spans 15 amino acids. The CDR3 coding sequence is TGCGCCAGCAGTGAGATAGCGGGAGAGGAGGTCGAGCAGTACTTC. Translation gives CASSEIAGEEVEQYF.

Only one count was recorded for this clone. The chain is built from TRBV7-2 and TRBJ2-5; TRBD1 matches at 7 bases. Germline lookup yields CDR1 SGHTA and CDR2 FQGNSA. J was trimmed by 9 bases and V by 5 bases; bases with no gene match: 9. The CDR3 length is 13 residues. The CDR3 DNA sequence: TGTGCCAGCAGCGGACAGGCGGCCGCGGCCCAGTACTTC. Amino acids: CASSGQAAAAQYF.

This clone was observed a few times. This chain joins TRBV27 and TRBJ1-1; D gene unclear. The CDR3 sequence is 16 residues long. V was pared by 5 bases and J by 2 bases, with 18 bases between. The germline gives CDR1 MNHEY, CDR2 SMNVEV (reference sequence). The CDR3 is CASSRPKEVLNTEAFF. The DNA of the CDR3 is TGTGCCAGCAGTAGACCTAAGGAGGTCCTAAACACTGAAGCTTTCTTT.

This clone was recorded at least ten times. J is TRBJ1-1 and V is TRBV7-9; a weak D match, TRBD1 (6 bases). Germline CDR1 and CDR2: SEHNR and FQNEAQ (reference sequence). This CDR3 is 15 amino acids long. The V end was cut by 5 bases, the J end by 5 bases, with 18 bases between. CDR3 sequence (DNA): TGTGCCAGCAGCCTCCAGAGGGGGTTCGGGACTGAAGCTTTCTTT. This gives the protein CASSLQRGFGTEAFF.